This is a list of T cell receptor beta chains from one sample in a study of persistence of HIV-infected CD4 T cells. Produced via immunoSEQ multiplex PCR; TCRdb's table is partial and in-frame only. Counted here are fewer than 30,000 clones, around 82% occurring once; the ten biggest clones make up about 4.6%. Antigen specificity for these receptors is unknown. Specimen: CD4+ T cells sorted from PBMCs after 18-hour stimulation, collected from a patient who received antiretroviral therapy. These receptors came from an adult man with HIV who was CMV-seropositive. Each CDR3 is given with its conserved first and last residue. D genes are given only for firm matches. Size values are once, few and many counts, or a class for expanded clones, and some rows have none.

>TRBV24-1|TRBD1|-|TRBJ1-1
TGTGCCACCAGTGACCCTGGGACAGTTGCTTTCTTT
CATSDPGTVAFF
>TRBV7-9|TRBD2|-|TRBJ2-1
TGTGCCAGCAGCTTACAGGCAGGGAGGGAGGAGCAGTTCTTC
CASSLQAGREEQFF
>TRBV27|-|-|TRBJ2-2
TGTGCCAGCAGTCCTTGGAACGGGGAGCTGTTTTTT
CASSPWNGELFF
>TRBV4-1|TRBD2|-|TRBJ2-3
TGCGCCAGCAGCCAAGGGACTAGTTTCTTAGGTACGCAGTATTTT
CASSQGTSFLGTQYF
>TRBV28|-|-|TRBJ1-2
TGTGCCAGCTTTGACACGCGGAGGAGCTATGGCTACACCTTC
CASFDTRRSYGYTF
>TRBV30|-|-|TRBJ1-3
TGTGCCTGGAATGGGAGGGACTCTGGAAACACCATATATTTT
CAWNGRDSGNTIYF
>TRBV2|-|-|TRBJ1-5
TGTGCCAGCAGGTTCACTATTAGCAATCAGCCCCAGCATTTT
CASRFTISNQPQHF
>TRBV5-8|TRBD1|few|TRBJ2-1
TGTGCCAGCAGCGTGGACAGGGGGAGCAGCTCCTACAATGAGCAGTTCTTC
CASSVDRGSSSYNEQFF
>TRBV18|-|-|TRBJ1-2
TGTGCCAGCTCACCAGGGTATTCCTATGGCTACACCTTC
CASSPGYSYGYTF
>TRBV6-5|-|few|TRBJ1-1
TGTGCCAGCAGCACCATGGGCCTCATGAACACTGAAGCTTTCTTT
CASSTMGLMNTEAFF
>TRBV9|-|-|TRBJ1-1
TGTGCCAGCAGCGATCAACAGGGTCGCACTGAAGCTTTCTTT
CASSDQQGRTEAFF
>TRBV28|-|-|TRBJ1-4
TGTGCCAGCAGTTTATTGAGGGGTACGGGTGAAAAACTGTTTTTT
CASSLLRGTGEKLFF
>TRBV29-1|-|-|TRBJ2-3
TGCAGCGTTGAATGGCAGGGCACAGATACGCAGTATTTT
CSVEWQGTDTQYF
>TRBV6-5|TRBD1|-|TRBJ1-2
TGTGCCAGCAGAGACAGGGGGGTACAAATATATGGCTACACCTTC
CASRDRGVQIYGYTF
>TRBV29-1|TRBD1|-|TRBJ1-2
TGCAGCGTCCTCGGACAGGAGGGCTACACCTTC
CSVLGQEGYTF
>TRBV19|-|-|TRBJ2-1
TGTGCCAGTAGTTGGGCAGCTGCTAATAATGAGCAGTTCTTC
CASSWAAANNEQFF
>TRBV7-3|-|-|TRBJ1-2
TGTGCCAGCAGCTTAACTGGGACCGATAACTATGGCTACACCTTC
CASSLTGTDNYGYTF
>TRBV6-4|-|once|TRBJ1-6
TGTGCCAGCAGTGAATCTTGGACAAAGGATTCACCCCTCCACTTT
CASSESWTKDSPLHF
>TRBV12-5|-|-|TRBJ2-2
TGTGCTAGTGGTTTGGTAGAGACTTTGCCCGGGGAGCTGTTTTTT
CASGLVETLPGELFF
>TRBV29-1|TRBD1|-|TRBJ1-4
TGCAGCGTGCTCGACAGGGTTGATAATGAAAAACTGTTTTTT
CSVLDRVDNEKLFF
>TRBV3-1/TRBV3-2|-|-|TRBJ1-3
TGTGCCAGCAGTCGAACAGGGTCTGGAAACACCATATATTTT
CASSRTGSGNTIYF
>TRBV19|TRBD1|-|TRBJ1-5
TGTGCCAGTTCACCGCTGGGACAGGCCAATCAGCCCCAGCATTTT
CASSPLGQANQPQHF
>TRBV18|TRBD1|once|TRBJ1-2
TGTGCCAGCTCACTCGGGACAGGGCCAGGCTACACCTTC
CASSLGTGPGYTF
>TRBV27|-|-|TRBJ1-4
TGTGCCAGTCGGAACAGGGCCACAACTAATGAAAAACTGTTTTTT
CASRNRATTNEKLFF
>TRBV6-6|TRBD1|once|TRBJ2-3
TGTGCCAGCAGTACAGGGACAGGGAGTAGGACGCAGTATTTT
CASSTGTGSRTQYF
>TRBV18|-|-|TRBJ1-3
TGTGCCAGCTCACCGGGCTCTGGAAACACCATATATTTT
CASSPGSGNTIYF
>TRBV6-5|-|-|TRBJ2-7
TGTGCCAGCAGAGGGTTGCCCTCCGGTGGCGAGCAGTACTTC
CASRGLPSGGEQYF
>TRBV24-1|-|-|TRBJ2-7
TGTGCCACCAGTGAGGCAGGTAACGAGCAGTACTTC
CATSEAGNEQYF
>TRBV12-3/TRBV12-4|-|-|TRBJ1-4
TGTGCCAGCACCGGTAGAATAGTTGAAAAACTGTTTTTT
CASTGRIVEKLFF
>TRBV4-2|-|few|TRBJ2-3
TGTGCCAGCAGCCGATCAAGGGATACGCAGTATTTT
CASSRSRDTQYF
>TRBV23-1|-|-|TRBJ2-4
TGCGCCAGCAGTCAAGGGGTGGCCAAAAACATTCAGTACTTC
CASSQGVAKNIQYF
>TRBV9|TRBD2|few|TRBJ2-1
TGTGCCAGCAGCGCAAGCGGGGGGGCCTACAATGAGCAGTTCTTC
CASSASGGAYNEQFF
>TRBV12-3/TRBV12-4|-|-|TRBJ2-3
TGTGCCACCTCGGACTGGAATACGCAGTATTTT
CATSDWNTQYF
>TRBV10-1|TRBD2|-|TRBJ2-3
TGCGCCAGCAGTGAGTCGCTAGCGGGGACTAGCACAGATACGCAGTATTTT
CASSESLAGTSTDTQYF
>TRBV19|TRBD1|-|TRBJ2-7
TGTGCCAGTAGTACCCGGGCAGGGGGCGCAACGGTATCCTACGAGCAGTACTTC
CASSTRAGGATVSYEQYF
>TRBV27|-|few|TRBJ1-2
TGTGCCAGCAGTTCCCATAACTATGGCTACACCTTC
CASSSHNYGYTF
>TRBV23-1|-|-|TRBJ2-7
TGCGCCAGCAGTCACCCCGACAGCATCTACGAGCAGTACTTC
CASSHPDSIYEQYF
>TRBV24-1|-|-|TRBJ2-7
TGTGCCACCAGTGATTCAGCGACAGTTTCCGACGAGCAGTACTTC
CATSDSATVSDEQYF
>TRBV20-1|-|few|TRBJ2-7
TGCAGTGCTCGCGGCGGGTACGAGCAGTACTTC
CSARGGYEQYF
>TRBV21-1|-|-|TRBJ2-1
TGTGCCAGCAGCAAAATCAATGAGCAGTTCTTC
CASSKINEQFF
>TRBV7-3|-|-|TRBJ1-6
TGTGCCAGCAGCTTAAAAGGGGAGGGCTCACCCCTCCACTTT
CASSLKGEGSPLHF
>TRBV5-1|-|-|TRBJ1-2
TGCGCCAGCAGGGTGAGTCCCGGGACGTACGATGGCTACACCTTC
CASRVSPGTYDGYTF
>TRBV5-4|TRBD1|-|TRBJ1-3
TGTGCCAGCAGCGGCGGGACAGGGGGCGCGAACACCATATATTTT
CASSGGTGGANTIYF
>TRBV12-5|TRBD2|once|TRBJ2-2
TGTGCTAGTGGTTTGGTACGTCTAGCGGGGGGTCCGAACACCGGGGAGCTGTTTTTT
CASGLVRLAGGPNTGELFF
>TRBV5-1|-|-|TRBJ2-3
TGCGCCAGCAACGATCCGGGGAGCACAGATACGCAGTATTTT
CASNDPGSTDTQYF
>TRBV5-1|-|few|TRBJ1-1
TGCGCCAGCAGCCCTGCAGGTGGGGACACTGAAGCTTTCTTT
CASSPAGGDTEAFF
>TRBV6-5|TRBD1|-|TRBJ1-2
TGTGCCAGCAGTTTCCGGGACAGGCTCTATGGCTACACCTTC
CASSFRDRLYGYTF
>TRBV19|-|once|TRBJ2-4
TGTGCCAGTAGTAAGTCAGGGGAACGAAACATTCAGTACTTC
CASSKSGERNIQYF
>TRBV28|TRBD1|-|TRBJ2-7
TGTGCCAGCAGTTTACCGGGACAGGACCTGCCCTACGAGCAGTACTTC
CASSLPGQDLPYEQYF
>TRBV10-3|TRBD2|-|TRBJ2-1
TGTGCCATCAGTGAGTTAGCGGGGGGTTTCAATGAGCAGTTCTTC
CAISELAGGFNEQFF
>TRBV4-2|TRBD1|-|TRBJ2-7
TGTGCCAGCAGCCTTTCCGGGACAGGGCCCTACGAGCAGTACTTC
CASSLSGTGPYEQYF
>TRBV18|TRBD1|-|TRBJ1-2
TGTGCCAGCTCACCCGGTGGACAGGCTCCCTATGGCTACACCTTC
CASSPGGQAPYGYTF
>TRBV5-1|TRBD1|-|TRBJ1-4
TGCGCCAGCAGCTCAGCGGACAGGGCCACCGACAAACTGTTTTTT
CASSSADRATDKLFF
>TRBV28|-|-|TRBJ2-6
TGTGCCAGCAGTTTATCGCTGGGGGCGAGCTCTGGGGCCAACGTCCTGACTTTC
CASSLSLGASSGANVLTF
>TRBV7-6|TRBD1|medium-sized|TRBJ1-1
TGTGCCAGCAGCCCGGGGTGGGGACAGGGTACCACTGAAGCTTTCTTT
CASSPGWGQGTTEAFF
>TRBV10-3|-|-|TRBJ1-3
TGTGCCATCAGCGAGACCAAGCTGGGCTCTGGAAACACCATATATTTT
CAISETKLGSGNTIYF
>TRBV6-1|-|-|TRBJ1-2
TGTGCCAGCAGTGAAGCGTGGGGACTTGAGGGCTACACCTTC
CASSEAWGLEGYTF
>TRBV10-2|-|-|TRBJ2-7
TGCGCCAGCAAGGGGGAAGGACGGGAGGAGTACTTC
CASKGEGREEYF
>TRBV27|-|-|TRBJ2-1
TGTGCCAGCAGTTTATCCCGAGGACCCTACAATGAGCAGTTCTTC
CASSLSRGPYNEQFF
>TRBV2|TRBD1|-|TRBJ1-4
TGTGCCAGCAGCCCCCAGGGGGCGGCTGAAAAACTGTTTTTT
CASSPQGAAEKLFF